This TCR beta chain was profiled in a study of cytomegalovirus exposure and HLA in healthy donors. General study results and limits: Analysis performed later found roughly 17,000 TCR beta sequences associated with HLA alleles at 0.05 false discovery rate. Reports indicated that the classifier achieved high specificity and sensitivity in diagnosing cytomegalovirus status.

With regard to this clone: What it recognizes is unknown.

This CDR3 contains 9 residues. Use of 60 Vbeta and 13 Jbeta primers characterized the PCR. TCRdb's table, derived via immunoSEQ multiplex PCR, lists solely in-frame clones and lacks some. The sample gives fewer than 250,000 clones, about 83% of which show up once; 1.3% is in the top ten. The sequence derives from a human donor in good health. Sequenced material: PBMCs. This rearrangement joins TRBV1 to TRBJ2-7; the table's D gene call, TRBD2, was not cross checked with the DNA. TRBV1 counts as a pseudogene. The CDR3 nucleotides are TGCACCATTTCGACTAGCGGCTATTTC. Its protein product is CTISTSGYF.